These 16 T cell receptor beta chains share one sample of origin, sequenced in a study of blood T cell repertoires in COVID-19. Some clones are missing from TCRdb's copy, which holds only in-frame ones; the method was immunoSEQ multiplex PCR. The table includes tens of thousands of clones, 75% to 90% detected once. Input material: peripheral blood. The receptors derive from a woman of 80 years or more with acute or convalescent COVID-19.

The chain combines TRBV3-1 (or the pseudogene TRBV3-2) with TRBJ2-3; the match to TRBD2 covers 10 bases. In germline, CDR1 is LGHDT, CDR2 YNNKEL (reference sequence). V dropped 4 bases and J dropped 6; count of bases not matched to a gene: 4. This CDR3 spans 14 amino acids. The CDR3 nucleotides read TGTGCCAGCAGCCCTCTAGCGGGAGATGATACGCAGTATTTT. It encodes CASSPLAGDDTQYF.

The chain links TRBV4-2 to TRBJ2-7; tentatively, D is TRBD2 (5 bases). CDR3 length: 17 amino acids. Germline loops: CDR1 LGHNA, CDR2 YNFKEQ. The V end was cut by 0 bases, the J end by 1 base, with 16 bases between. CDR3 loop: CASSQDRPSGGSYEQYF. The CDR3 nucleotides read TGTGCCAGCAGCCAAGATAGACCGAGCGGAGGTTCCTACGAGCAGTACTTC.

V gene TRBV25-1 combines with J gene TRBJ2-5, with 8 nucleotides matching TRBD1. The ends lost 6 bases at V and 5 bases at J; junction bases unmatched: 8. The germline CDR1 and CDR2 sequences are MGHDK and SYGVNS. The CDR3 length is 14 residues. The CDR3 is CASSLSGGGETQYF. The CDR3 coding sequence is TGTGCCAGCAGCCTATCAGGGGGCGGGGAGACCCAGTACTTC.

This clone was counted between two and nine times. As DNA, the CDR3 is TGTGCCTTAGCGGGGGGCCTCTTGGAGCAGTACTTC. Its translation is CALAGGLLEQYF. The rearrangement joins TRBV30 to TRBJ2-7, with 10 bases matching TRBD2. Germline V gene sequence: CDR1 GTSNPN, CDR2 SVGIG (reference sequence). The V and J ends lost 7 bases and 7 bases, in that order; junction bases with no gene match: 7. The CDR3 has 12 residues.

Only one count was recorded for this clone. This chain links TRBV15 with TRBJ1-4, with no clear D. The CDR3 contains 16 residues. V was clipped by 2 bases and J by 3 bases, with 13 bases between them. Germline assignment: CDR1 LNHNV and CDR2 YYDKDF (reference sequence). CDR3 bases: TGTGCCACCAGCAGACCAGCGGGTGGGGCTAATGAAAAACTGTTTTTT. Its protein is CATSRPAGGANEKLFF.

The chain is built from TRBV18 and TRBJ1-1, with D unclear. Germline values: CDR1 KGHSH, CDR2 LQKENI. This CDR3 is 13 amino acids long. Trimming cost V 3 bases and J 5 bases, with 10 bases left between them. Written as DNA, the CDR3 is TGTGCCAGCTCACCTACGAGGCGGACTGAAGCTTTCTTT. It encodes CASSPTRRTEAFF.

The gene calls are TRBV7-2 and TRBJ2-2; unclear D gene. The CDR3 extends over 15 amino acids. V shed 4 bases and J shed 4 bases, with 13 bases lying between them. Germline-derived CDR1 and CDR2 are SGHTA and FQGNSA. The CDR3 sequence is CASSSRPYVTGELFF. As DNA, the CDR3 is TGTGCCAGCAGCTCCCGTCCCTATGTCACCGGGGAGCTGTTTTTT.

This clone was seen a handful of times. This chain links TRBV7-8 with TRBJ1-4; the match to TRBD1 covers 7 bases. CDR1 and CDR2 (germline): SGHVS, FQNEAQ. Trimming cost V 5 bases and J 7 bases; bases outside gene matches: 7. This CDR3 is built from 14 residues. The CDR3 DNA is TGTGCCAGCAGCCGAGACAGGGTTTCTGAAAAACTGTTTTTT. This gives the protein CASSRDRVSEKLFF.

The V call is TRBV11-2, the J call TRBJ2-2; TRBD1 matches 9 bases. Per the germline V gene, CDR1 is SGHAT and CDR2 is FQNNGV. Trimming cost V 8 bases and J 6 bases; bases outside gene matches: 13. The CDR3 has 16 residues. This chain's CDR3 is CASLPRRDRVAGELFF. The CDR3 DNA is TGTGCCAGCTTACCCCGAAGGGACAGGGTAGCCGGGGAGCTGTTTTTT.

This chain connects TRBV6-5 to TRBJ2-7, with 8 positions matching TRBD1. Germline CDR1 reads MNHEY; CDR2 reads SVGAGI. The CDR3 contains 15 residues. J lost 2 bases, V lost 6 bases, and 9 bases had no gene match. The CDR3 reads CASSAKGTGAYEQYF. The CDR3, as DNA: TGTGCCAGCAGCGCCAAAGGGACAGGAGCCTACGAGCAGTACTTC.

The chain joins TRBV7-2 to TRBJ2-1; 9 nucleotides line up with TRBD2. Germline V gene sequence: CDR1 SGHTA, CDR2 FQGNSA. The CDR3 is made up of 15 amino acids. Trimming took 1 base from V and 10 from J; bases not matched to a gene: 8. The CDR3 bases are TGTGCCAGCAGCTTAGATGGCGGGGGGGCATGGGAGCAGTTCTTC. This translates into CASSLDGGGAWEQFF.

The chain links TRBV6-2 or TRBV6-3 to TRBJ2-7; no reliable D call. Germline-derived CDR1 and CDR2 are MNHEY and SVGEGT. The CDR3 runs to 13 residues. The V gene lost 5 bases and the J gene lost 1 base, with 9 bases spanning the gap. The CDR3 loop is CASSPTESYEQYF. DNA for the CDR3: TGTGCCAGCAGTCCCACTGAATCCTACGAGCAGTACTTC.

The chain uses TRBV27 and TRBJ2-3, with 7 nucleotides matching TRBD1. The length of the CDR3 is 16 residues. The V segment lost 3 bases and the J segment 1 base; nucleotides outside the gene matches: 7. Germline-derived CDR1 and CDR2 are MNHEY and SMNVEV (reference sequence). The chain's CDR3 is CASSFRGFSGTDTQYF. In DNA form, the CDR3 reads TGTGCCAGCAGTTTCAGGGGGTTTAGCGGCACAGATACGCAGTATTTT.

This clone has ten or more counts. The chain has TRBV27 and TRBJ1-5; D is perhaps TRBD1 (5 bases). Germline V gives CDR1 MNHEY, CDR2 SMNVEV (reference sequence). The V and J ends lost 8 bases and 0 bases respectively, with 11 bases between them. The CDR3 runs 14 residues. The CDR3: CASRGTFSNQPQHF. For the CDR3, the DNA is TGTGCCAGCCGGGGGACGTTTAGCAATCAGCCCCAGCATTTT.

This clone was found many times. The chain links TRBV19 to TRBJ2-2; D gene uncertain. This CDR3 contains 14 residues. V was clipped by 7 bases and J by 5 bases, with 14 bases between them. The germline V gene has CDR1 LNHDA and CDR2 SQIVND (reference sequence). The CDR3 spells CASTHLIETGELFF. DNA for the CDR3: TGTGCCAGTACCCACCTGATAGAGACCGGGGAGCTGTTTTTT.

The chain joins TRBV24-1 to TRBJ2-1, with TRBD2 identical over 13 bases. Germline CDR1 is KGHDR and CDR2 is SFDVKD. The CDR3 loop spans 16 amino acids. With 3 bases clipped from V and 4 bases from J, the junction kept 2 bases outside the gene matches. The DNA for the CDR3 is TGTGCCACCAGTGATACTAGCGGGGGGGGTTACAATGAGCAGTTCTTC. Protein sequence: CATSDTSGGGYNEQFF.